This T cell receptor beta chain was sequenced in a study of long-term antiretroviral therapy in people with HIV. Regarding the study as a whole: Narrower CDR3 length ranges marked HIV repertoires relative to controls. Blood dates from 2004 to 2017, possibly under older ART regimens.

A remark on this clone: Its antigen is undetermined.

Assay version v3.0 of immunoSEQ was used, and it was run at survey level. Sequencing had a target that covered about 40,000-55,000 T-cell genomes per sample. This table comes from immunoSEQ multiplex PCR, and its TCRdb copy is limited to in-frame clones, with some not included. The sample gives about 43,000 clones, around nine tenths of which show up once; around 5.4% is in the top ten. Cryopreserved PBMC samples of roughly 1-10 million cells were used for DNA extraction. This receptor was taken from a woman in her forties or fifties with HIV. The specimen was unsorted PBMCs, collected 0.1 years before starting antiretroviral therapy.

CDR3 nucleotide sequence: TGTGCCAGCAGCTCCCAGACAGCGGTGGGGCCCCAGCATTTT. This codes for CASSSQTAVGPQHF. J is TRBJ1-5 and V is TRBV11-2, with D possibly matching TRBD1 (5 bases). The CDR3 loop spans 14 amino acids. CDR1 is SGHAT, CDR2 FQNNGV, per germline. V shed 4 bases and J shed 9 bases, with 16 bases lying between them.